The 10 T cell receptor beta chains listed next were all sequenced from one sample in a study of regulatory T cells in long-lasting Graves disease. The time point denotes: persistent/refractory GD, antithyroid drugs over 5 years with positive TRAb. PBMCs provided the RNA from which the TCR library was made. Building of the TCR beta libraries involved iRepertoire HTBI primers and Arm-PCR of CDR3 regions. TCRdb recomputed calls from the multiplex PCR reads with MiXCR, one row per CDR3 protein. The sample has 300,000 to 500,000 distinct CDR3 sequences, 20% to 25% seen once; the top ten hold under 25%. This sample comprised peripheral blood mononuclear cells (PBMCs), obtained when the disease was refractory, from a patient treated with antithyroid drugs. The receptors were sampled from a female donor with Graves disease.

This clonotype came up many times. The chain carries TRBV7-2 and TRBJ2-7; D tentatively fits TRBD1 or TRBD2 (5 bases each). The CDR3 has 15 amino acids. Deletions cut 4 bases from V and 3 bases from J, with 16 bases between. Germline V CDR1 and CDR2: SGHTA, FQGNSA. Written as DNA, the CDR3 is TGTGCCAGCAGCTACGAGGGGCCAAACGACTACGAGCAGTACTTC. Translating it yields CASSYEGPNDYEQYF.

Concerning this clonotype: A much larger clone lies a single base off, so this may be a read error. The rearrangement uses TRBV28 and TRBJ2-7, with 7 bases fitting TRBD2. The junction had 10 bases not matched to a gene; V was cut back by 11 bases and J by 3 bases. CDR3 size: 13 residues. Per the germline V gene, CDR1 is MDHEN and CDR2 is SYDVKM. Written as DNA, the CDR3 is TGTGCCGCCAAGGACGGGAGGTTCTACGAGCAGTACTTC. Its protein is CAAKDGRFYEQYF.

This clonotype was seen repeatedly, ten times or more. The chain employs TRBV13 and TRBJ1-6, with a weak D call TRBD1 (5 bases). This CDR3 region has 15 residues. Germline values: CDR1 PRHDT, CDR2 FYEKMQ (reference sequence). Trimming took off 5 bases at V and 8 bases at J, with 16 bases between the two ends. In DNA, the CDR3 is TGTGCCAGCAGCGTTACCGGGGGTCGGGATTCACCCCTCCACTTT. It codes for CASSVTGGRDSPLHF. Combining the CDR3 with reference TRBV13 and TRBJ1-6 gives the whole variable domain AAGVIQSPRHLIKEKRETATLKCYPIPRHDTVYWYQQGPGQDPQFLISFYEKMQSDKGSIPDRFSAQQFSDYHSELNMSSLELGDSALYFCASSVTGGRDSPLHFGNGTRLTVT.

This clonotype was detected only a few times. The chain joins TRBV7-2 to TRBJ2-3; D possibly corresponds to TRBD2 (5 bases). There are 17 residues in the CDR3. V was trimmed by 1 base and J by 0 bases, leaving 14 bases between them. Germline V gene sequence: CDR1 SGHTA, CDR2 FQGNSA. CDR3 sequence reads: CASSLVGEGGSTDTQYF. The CDR3 DNA reads TGTGCCAGCAGCTTAGTTGGTGAGGGTGGAAGCACAGATACGCAGTATTTT.

The chain is built from TRBV7-2 and TRBJ2-6; 8 bases are a match to TRBD1. With V trimmed by 4 bases and J by 2 bases, 10 bases remained unmatched. The CDR3 runs 18 residues. Germline loops: CDR1 SGHTA, CDR2 FQGNSA. CDR3 sequence: CASSSRTGRSTGANVLTF. As DNA, the CDR3 is TGTGCCAGCAGCTCTCGGACAGGGAGATCTACTGGGGCCAACGTCCTGACTTTC.

This clonotype has ten or more counts. This rearrangement joins TRBV28 to TRBJ2-4, with 10 bases lining up with TRBD2. V lost 4 bases, J lost 5 bases, and 8 bases stayed unmatched. This CDR3 has 16 amino acids. Germline V gives CDR1 MDHEN, CDR2 SYDVKM. The CDR3 spells CASSWGAGGPQNIQYF. Written as DNA, the CDR3 is TGTGCCAGCAGTTGGGGAGCGGGAGGGCCCCAAAACATTCAGTACTTC.

The rearrangement links TRBV20-1 to TRBJ2-7, with D perhaps TRBD2 (5 bases). Germline V CDR1 and CDR2: DFQATT, SNEGSKA (reference sequence). This CDR3 contains 14 residues. Trimming left V 6 bases short and J 0 bases short, with 15 bases between. CDR3 nucleotide sequence: TGCAGTGCAGGACCGACTATGAGCTCCTACGAGCAGTACTTC. It encodes CSAGPTMSSYEQYF.

Only a few counts were recorded for this clonotype. The chain uses TRBV7-9 and TRBJ2-5; 7 nucleotides line up with TRBD1. The V gene end was trimmed by 5 bases and the J gene end by 5 bases; junction bases not matched to a gene: 20. CDR1 is SEHNR and CDR2 is FQNEAQ in the germline V gene (reference sequence). The CDR3 spans 18 residues. The CDR3 loop is CASSGRPQARDRWETQYF. Written as DNA, the CDR3 is TGTGCCAGCAGCGGGAGACCCCAAGCCCGGGACAGATGGGAGACCCAGTACTTC.

This clonotype was counted only a few times. The J gene is TRBJ2-5, the V gene TRBV29-1; possibly TRBD2 for D (5 bases). The V and J ends lost 7 bases and 4 bases respectively, with 13 bases between them. This CDR3 has 12 amino acids. The germline V gene encodes CDR1 SQVTM and CDR2 ANQGSEA. The CDR3 DNA follows: TGCAGCGCTCCGGACTTCCCAGAGACCCAGTACTTC. Translation gives CSAPDFPETQYF.

The chain employs TRBV19 and TRBJ2-7; TRBD1 matches 7 bases. CDR1 LNHDA and CDR2 SQIVND come from the germline V gene (reference sequence). J was trimmed by 3 bases and V by 5 bases; bases with no gene match: 10. The CDR3 is 15 residues long. CDR3 sequence reads: CASSAHGTADYEQYF. The CDR3 DNA sequence: TGTGCCAGTAGTGCCCACGGGACAGCAGACTACGAGCAGTACTTC.